This T cell receptor beta chain was profiled in a study of Graves' ophthalmopathy and Graves' hyperthyroidism. Points from the study as a whole: In blood, most expanded thyroid clonotypes above 0.001 frequency were also detected.

CDR3 length: 13 amino acids. Trimming shortened V by 4 bases and J by 1 base, and 10 bases separated the two germline ends. Germline V gives CDR1 SQVTM, CDR2 ANQGSEA. RNA transcripts provided the template for amplifying TCR beta CDR3 regions. The library came from an HTBI-primed first-round RT-PCR and a second-round multiplex PCR. TCRdb itself ran the multiplex PCR reads through MiXCR, one entry per CDR3 protein. The sample records around 1,200,000 distinct CDR3 sequences, around a third being singletons. Notes on this clonotype: Its cognate antigen is unknown. A much more abundant neighbour one base away suggests this may be a read error. As the CDR3 is not closed by the conserved phenylalanine or tryptophan, this likely results from a read error.

The receptor was isolated from an adult man with Graves' hyperthyroidism. The chain recombines TRBV29-1 with TRBJ1-2; D gene unclear. The sequenced sample consisted of peripheral blood or thyroid tissue (not recorded which). The CDR3 DNA follows: TGCAGCGTTGTGGTCAGAGATAACTATGGCTACACCTCC. Its protein product is CSVVVRDNYGYTS.